This T cell receptor (beta chain) appears in the sequencing data of a study of radiotherapy plus CTLA-4 blockade in lung cancer. Ipilimumab-mediated CTLA-4 blockade plus focal radiation was given to patients having chemo-refractory metastatic non-small-cell lung cancer. The table came from immunoSEQ multiplex PCR; TCRdb's copy has only in-frame clones and leaves some out. The table includes 70,000 to 85,000 clones, roughly 69% detected once. This CDR3 is built from 13 residues. V lost 4 bases and J 4 bases, leaving 9 bases between the germline ends. Germline CDR1 and CDR2: SGHNT and YYREEE (reference sequence).

V is TRBV5-4 and J is TRBJ2-1; D ambiguous. This clonotype originated in a human donor with non-small cell lung cancer whose response to radiotherapy plus ipilimumab could not be evaluated. The source material was peripheral blood, sampled from a patient treated with radiotherapy plus ipilimumab. CDR3 sequence: CASSAGVYNEQFF. The CDR3 nucleotides read TGTGCCAGCAGCGCCGGAGTGTACAATGAGCAGTTCTTC. The full variable domain, with the rest looked up from reference TRBV5-4 and TRBJ2-1, is ETGVTQSPTHLIKTRGQQVTLRCSSQSGHNTVSWYQQALGQGPQFIFQYYREEENGRGNFPPRFSGLQFPNYSSELNVNALELDDSALYLCASSAGVYNEQFFGPGTRLTVL.